These 14 T cell receptor beta chains originate from one sample sequenced in a study of response to subunit inactivated influenza vaccine. TCRdb reprocessed the RT-PCR reads via MiXCR and lists one record per CDR3 protein. The sample lists 530,000 or so distinct CDR3 sequences, about 14% seen once, with 11% in the top ten. The starting material was PBMCs from blood, obtained 11 to 12 days after vaccination. Receptors were obtained from a man aged 50 to 60 who received an inactivated influenza vaccine.

This clonotype was seen just once. V and J are TRBV10-2 and TRBJ1-5; 10 bases match TRBD1. J gave up 6 bases and V 3 bases, and 5 bases lay outside the gene matches. CDR3 length equals 15 residues. Per germline, CDR1 WSHSY and CDR2 SAAADI. This CDR3 is CASSDSGQGRQPQHF. CDR3 nucleotide sequence: TGCGCCAGCAGTGACTCGGGACAGGGGCGTCAGCCCCAGCATTTT.

This clonotype occurred many times. The rearrangement uses TRBV5-1 and TRBJ1-2; no definite D call. Looked up from germline, CDR1 is SGHRS and CDR2 is YFSETQ. V lost 3 bases and J 7 bases, leaving 10 bases between the germline ends. The CDR3 has 12 residues. CDR3 sequence: CASSSRQSGYTF. CDR3 in DNA: TGCGCCAGCAGCTCGAGACAAAGTGGCTACACCTTC.

This clonotype was detected ten times or more. The chain joins TRBV7-8 to TRBJ2-7, with D unresolved. Looked up from germline, CDR1 is SGHVS and CDR2 is FQNEAQ. The V end was cut by 0 bases, the J end by 3 bases, with 9 bases between. This CDR3 region has 14 residues. The CDR3: CASSLAPHGYEQYF. CDR3 coding DNA: TGTGCCAGCAGCTTAGCCCCCCATGGCTACGAGCAGTACTTC.

This clonotype appeared a few times. This chain connects TRBV15 to TRBJ2-5, with D unresolved. The CDR3 is 13 residues long. Germline V gene data show CDR1 as LNHNV and CDR2 as YYDKDF (reference sequence). V was pared by 0 bases and J by 5 bases, with 7 bases between. The CDR3 DNA sequence: TGTGCCACCAGCAGAGACCTACAGGAGACCCAGTACTTC. Its translation is CATSRDLQETQYF. Full variable domain (outside the CDR3, taken from reference TRBV15 and TRBJ2-5): DAMVIQNPRYQVTQFGKPVTLSCSQTLNHNVMYWYQQKSSQAPKLLFHYYDKDFNNEADTPDNFQSRRPNTSFCFLDIRSPGLGDTAMYLCATSRDLQETQYFGPGTRLLVL.

This clonotype has a handful of counts. V usage is TRBV29-1 and J usage is TRBJ1-1, with D perhaps TRBD1 (6 bases). Trimming cost V 5 bases and J 7 bases, with 11 bases left between them. CDR1 is SQVTM and CDR2 is ANQGSEA in the germline V gene. The CDR3 spans 11 residues. The CDR3 bases are TGCAGCGTTTCGCGGACAGATGAAGCTTTCTTT. Translating it yields CSVSRTDEAFF.

The rearrangement joins TRBV5-1 to TRBJ2-5; TRBD2 matches 10 bases. The ends lost 6 bases at V and 4 bases at J; junction bases unmatched: 3. Germline values: CDR1 SGHRS, CDR2 YFSETQ. CDR3 length: 13 residues. In DNA, the CDR3 is TGCGCCAGCACTCCTAGCGGGAGAGAGACCCAGTACTTC. This codes for CASTPSGRETQYF.

V usage is TRBV20-1 and J usage is TRBJ1-1, with D unresolved. The CDR3 runs to 15 residues. V shed 0 bases and J shed 6 bases, with 17 bases lying between them. Germline V gene lookup returns CDR1 DFQATT and CDR2 SNEGSKA (reference sequence). The CDR3 loop is CSARDGLYGGSEAFF. The CDR3, as DNA: TGCAGTGCTAGAGATGGCCTGTATGGTGGATCTGAAGCTTTCTTT.

This clonotype turned up a few times. CDR3: CASSPFPDGYGYTF. The CDR3 nucleotides are TGTGCCAGCAGCCCGTTCCCAGACGGCTATGGCTACACCTTC. The J gene is TRBJ1-2, the V gene TRBV12-3 or TRBV12-4, with D hard to call. Trimming pared 6 bases from V and 4 bases from J, leaving 15 bases between. CDR3 size: 14 residues.

The chain couples TRBV19 to TRBJ1-3; D is uncertain. Germline V CDR1 and CDR2: LNHDA, SQIVND (reference sequence). This CDR3 has 13 amino acids. In nucleotides, the CDR3 is TGTGCTTCCGGACGGGGCTCTGGAAACACCATATATTTT. It encodes CASGRGSGNTIYF.

This clonotype has more than one count but fewer than ten. This chain links TRBV11-2 with TRBJ2-7; unclear D gene. V was trimmed by 5 bases and J by 3 bases, leaving 11 bases between them. There are 13 residues in the CDR3. Germline loops: CDR1 SGHAT, CDR2 FQNNGV. This CDR3 reads CASSLRWGYEQYF. The CDR3 DNA is TGTGCCAGCAGCCTCCGGTGGGGCTACGAGCAGTACTTC.

V is TRBV7-2 and J is TRBJ1-4, with 8 nucleotides matching TRBD1. CDR3 length: 14 residues. V lost 5 bases to trimming and J lost 4 bases; unmatched junction nucleotides: 3. The germline gives CDR1 SGHTA, CDR2 FQGNSA. The CDR3 spells CASSRTGINEKLFF. The CDR3 DNA sequence: TGTGCCAGCAGCCGGACAGGGATTAATGAAAAACTGTTTTTT.

V usage is TRBV3-1 and J usage is TRBJ2-5; 7 bases fit TRBD2. The CDR3 is 17 amino acids. From germline, CDR1 is LGHDT and CDR2 YNNKEL (reference sequence). Trimming took 11 bases from V and 3 from J; bases not matched to a gene: 21. The CDR3 spells CASSQDWRGRSKETQYF. CDR3 DNA: TGTGCCTCCTCCCAAGATTGGCGGGGGAGATCCAAAGAGACCCAGTACTTC.

The rearrangement joins TRBV29-1 to TRBJ1-1; D is unresolved. Per germline, CDR1 SQVTM and CDR2 ANQGSEA. Trimming shortened V by 4 bases and J by 1 base, and 10 bases separated the two germline ends. CDR3 length: 13 residues. The CDR3 DNA reads TGCAGCGTTGGTTGGGTTGCGAACACTGAAGCTTTCTTT. Its protein is CSVGWVANTEAFF.

This chain connects TRBV7-6 to TRBJ2-1; no clear D gene. Germline CDR1 SGHVS, CDR2 FNYEAQ. V dropped 2 bases and J dropped 1 base, with 15 bases sitting between them. The CDR3 length is 17 residues. CDR3 in amino acids: CASSLKPAILSYNEQFF. The CDR3, as DNA: TGTGCCAGCAGCTTAAAGCCGGCTATCTTATCCTACAATGAGCAGTTCTTC.